The subject of this entry is one TCR beta chain. Its antigen is undetermined. This table comes from immunoSEQ multiplex PCR, and its TCRdb copy is limited to in-frame clones, with some not included. The sample consists of about 150,000 clones, about 95% of them appearing once. The data were obtained in a study of cytomegalovirus exposure and HLA in healthy donors. Trimming left V 0 bases short and J 2 bases short, with 10 bases between. This CDR3 has 15 amino acids. The V gene's germline CDR1 is MGHRA and CDR2 YSYEKL. Study results and caveats: 164 TCR beta chains were listed as cytomegalovirus-associated. For most TCR sequences rarity was the rule, although some public TCRs occurred in many donors. Reports showed the classifier diagnosing cytomegalovirus status with high specificity and sensitivity. Within the 100 to 150 validation repertoires, first-cohort TCR clusters tended to co-occur, according to a later analysis.

J is TRBJ2-5 and V is TRBV4-1, with TRBD1 as a possible D gene (5 bases). Sequencing used PBMCs. The receptor comes from a man between 18 and 29 years old in good health and CMV-seropositive. The CDR3 loop reads CASSQDETVQETQYF. The CDR3, as DNA: TGCGCCAGCAGCCAAGATGAGACAGTTCAAGAGACCCAGTACTTC.